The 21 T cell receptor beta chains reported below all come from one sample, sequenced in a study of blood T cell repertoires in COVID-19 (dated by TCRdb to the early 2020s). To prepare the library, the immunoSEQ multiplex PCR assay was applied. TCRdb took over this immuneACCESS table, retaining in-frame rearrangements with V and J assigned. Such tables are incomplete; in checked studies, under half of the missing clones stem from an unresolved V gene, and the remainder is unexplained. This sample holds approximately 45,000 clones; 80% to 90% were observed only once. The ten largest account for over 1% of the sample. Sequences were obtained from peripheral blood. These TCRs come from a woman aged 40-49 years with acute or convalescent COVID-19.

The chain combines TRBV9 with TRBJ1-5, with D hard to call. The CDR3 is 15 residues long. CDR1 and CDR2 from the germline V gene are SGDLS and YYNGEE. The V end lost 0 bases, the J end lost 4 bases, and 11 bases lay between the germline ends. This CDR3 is CASSVGYGENQPQHF. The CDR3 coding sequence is TGTGCCAGCAGCGTAGGCTACGGGGAGAATCAGCCCCAGCATTTT.

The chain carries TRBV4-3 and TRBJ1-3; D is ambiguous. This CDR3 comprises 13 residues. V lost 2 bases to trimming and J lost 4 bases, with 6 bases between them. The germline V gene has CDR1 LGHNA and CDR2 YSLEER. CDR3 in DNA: TGCGCCAGCAGCCAACAGTACGGAAACACCATATATTTT. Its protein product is CASSQQYGNTIYF.

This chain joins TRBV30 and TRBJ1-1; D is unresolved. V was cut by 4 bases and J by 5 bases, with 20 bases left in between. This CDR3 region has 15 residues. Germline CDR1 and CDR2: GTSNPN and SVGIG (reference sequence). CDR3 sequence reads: CAWIIGYGGSTEAFF. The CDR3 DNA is TGTGCCTGGATAATTGGCTATGGAGGGAGTACTGAAGCTTTCTTT.

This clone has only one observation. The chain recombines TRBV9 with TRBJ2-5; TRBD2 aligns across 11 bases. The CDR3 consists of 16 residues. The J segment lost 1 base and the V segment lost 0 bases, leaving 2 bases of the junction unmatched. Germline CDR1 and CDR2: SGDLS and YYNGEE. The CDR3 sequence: CASSVGLAGSQETQYF. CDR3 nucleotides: TGTGCCAGCAGCGTAGGACTAGCGGGGAGCCAAGAGACCCAGTACTTC.

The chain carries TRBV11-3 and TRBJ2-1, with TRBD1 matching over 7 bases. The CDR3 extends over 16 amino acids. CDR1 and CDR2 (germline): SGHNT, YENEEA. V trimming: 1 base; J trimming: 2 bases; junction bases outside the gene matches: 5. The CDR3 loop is CASSLGATGTYNEQFF. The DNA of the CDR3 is TGTGCCAGCAGCTTAGGCGCGACAGGGACCTACAATGAGCAGTTCTTC.

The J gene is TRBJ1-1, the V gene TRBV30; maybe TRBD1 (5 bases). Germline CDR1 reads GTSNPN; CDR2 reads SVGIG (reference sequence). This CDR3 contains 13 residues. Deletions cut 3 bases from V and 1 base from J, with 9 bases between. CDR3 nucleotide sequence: TGTGCCTGGAGAGGGGATGCGAACACTGAAGCTTTCTTT. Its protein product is CAWRGDANTEAFF.

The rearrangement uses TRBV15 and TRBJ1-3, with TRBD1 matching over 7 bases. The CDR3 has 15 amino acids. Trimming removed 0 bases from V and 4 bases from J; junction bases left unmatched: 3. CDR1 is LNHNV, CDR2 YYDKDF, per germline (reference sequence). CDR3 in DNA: TGTGCCACCAGCAGAGACGAGACAGGGGGAAACACCATATATTTT. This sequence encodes CATSRDETGGNTIYF. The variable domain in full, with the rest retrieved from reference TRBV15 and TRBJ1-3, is DAMVIQNPRYQVTQFGKPVTLSCSQTLNHNVMYWYQQKSSQAPKLLFHYYDKDFNNEADTPDNFQSRRPNTSFCFLDIRSPGLGDTAMYLCATSRDETGGNTIYFGEGSWLTVV.

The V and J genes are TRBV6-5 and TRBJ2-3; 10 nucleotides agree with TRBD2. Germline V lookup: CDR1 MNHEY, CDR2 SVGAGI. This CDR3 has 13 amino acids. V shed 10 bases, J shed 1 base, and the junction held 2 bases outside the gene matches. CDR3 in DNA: TGTGCCACAGGACTAGCGGGCACAGATACGCAGTATTTT. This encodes CATGLAGTDTQYF.

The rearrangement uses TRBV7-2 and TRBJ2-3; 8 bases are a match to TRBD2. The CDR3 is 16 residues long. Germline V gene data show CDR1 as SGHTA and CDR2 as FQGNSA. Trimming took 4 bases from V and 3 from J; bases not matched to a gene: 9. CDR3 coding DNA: TGTGCCAGCAGCTCCCCCCGACGGGGGGGGACAGATACGCAGTATTTT. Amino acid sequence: CASSSPRRGGTDTQYF. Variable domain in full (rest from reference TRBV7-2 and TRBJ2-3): GAGVSQSPSNKVTEKGKDVELRCDPISGHTALYWYRQSLGQGLEFLIYFQGNSAPDKSGLPSDRFSAERTGGSVSTLTIQRTQQEDSAVYLCASSSPRRGGTDTQYFGPGTRLTVL.

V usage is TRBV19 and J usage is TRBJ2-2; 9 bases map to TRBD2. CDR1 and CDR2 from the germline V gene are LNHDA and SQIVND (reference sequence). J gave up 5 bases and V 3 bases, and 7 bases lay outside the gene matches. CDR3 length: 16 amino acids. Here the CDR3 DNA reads TGTGCCAGTAGTATGTCGGCGGGAGGGGGAACCGGGGAGCTGTTTTTT. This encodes CASSMSAGGGTGELFF.

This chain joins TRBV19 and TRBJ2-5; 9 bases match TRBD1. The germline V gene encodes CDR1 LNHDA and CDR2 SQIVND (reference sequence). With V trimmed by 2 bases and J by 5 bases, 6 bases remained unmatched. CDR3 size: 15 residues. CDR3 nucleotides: TGTGCCAGTAGTATAATACAGGGGGCCGGGGAGACCCAGTACTTC. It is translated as CASSIIQGAGETQYF. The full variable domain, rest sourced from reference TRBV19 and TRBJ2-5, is DGGITQSPKYLFRKEGQNVTLSCEQNLNHDAMYWYRQDPGQGLRLIYYSQIVNDFQKGDIAEGYSVSREKKESFPLTVTSAQKNPTAFYLCASSIIQGAGETQYFGPGTRLLVL.

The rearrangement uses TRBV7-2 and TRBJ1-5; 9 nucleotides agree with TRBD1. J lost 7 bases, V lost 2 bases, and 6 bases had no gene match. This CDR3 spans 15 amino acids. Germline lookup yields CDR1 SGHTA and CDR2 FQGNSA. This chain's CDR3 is CASSLSTGGRQPQHF. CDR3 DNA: TGTGCCAGCAGCTTAAGCACAGGGGGCCGCCAGCCCCAGCATTTT. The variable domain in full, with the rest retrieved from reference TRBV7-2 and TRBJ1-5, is GAGVSQSPSNKVTEKGKDVELRCDPISGHTALYWYRQSLGQGLEFLIYFQGNSAPDKSGLPSDRFSAERTGGSVSTLTIQRTQQEDSAVYLCASSLSTGGRQPQHFGDGTRLSIL.

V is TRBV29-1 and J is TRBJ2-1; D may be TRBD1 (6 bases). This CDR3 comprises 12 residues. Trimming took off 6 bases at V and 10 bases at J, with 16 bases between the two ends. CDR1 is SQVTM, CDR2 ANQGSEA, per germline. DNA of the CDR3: TGCAGCGTGGGCTTACAGGGATGGGAGCAGTTCTTC. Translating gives CSVGLQGWEQFF.

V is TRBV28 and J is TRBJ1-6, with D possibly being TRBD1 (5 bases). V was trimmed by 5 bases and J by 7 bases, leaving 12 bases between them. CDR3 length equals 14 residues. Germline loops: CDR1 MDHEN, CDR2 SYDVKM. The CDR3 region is CASSPGGENSPLHF. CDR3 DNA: TGTGCCAGCAGTCCGGGAGGGGAGAATTCACCCCTCCACTTT.

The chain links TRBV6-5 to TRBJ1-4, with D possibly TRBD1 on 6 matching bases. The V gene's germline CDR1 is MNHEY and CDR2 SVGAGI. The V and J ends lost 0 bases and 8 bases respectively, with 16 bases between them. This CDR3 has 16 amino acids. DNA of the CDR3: TGTGCCAGCAGTTACTCCGCGGGGGCGAGAGAAGAAAAACTGTTTTTT. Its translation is CASSYSAGAREEKLFF.

The CDR3 here is CSASRLATEQYF. In nucleotides, the CDR3 is TGCAGTGCTAGTCGACTAGCGACCGAGCAGTACTTC. The chain has TRBV20-1 and TRBJ2-7, with 8 bases identical to TRBD2. J lost 6 bases, V lost 3 bases, and 4 bases had no gene match. CDR3 length: 12 amino acids. Germline CDR1 DFQATT, CDR2 SNEGSKA (reference sequence).

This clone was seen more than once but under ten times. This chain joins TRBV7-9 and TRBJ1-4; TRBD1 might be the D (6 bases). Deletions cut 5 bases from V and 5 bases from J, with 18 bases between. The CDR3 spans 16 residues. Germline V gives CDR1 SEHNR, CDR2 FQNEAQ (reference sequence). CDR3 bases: TGTGCCAGCAGCCGAGGGGTACAGGGCCGGAATGAAAAACTGTTTTTT. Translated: CASSRGVQGRNEKLFF.

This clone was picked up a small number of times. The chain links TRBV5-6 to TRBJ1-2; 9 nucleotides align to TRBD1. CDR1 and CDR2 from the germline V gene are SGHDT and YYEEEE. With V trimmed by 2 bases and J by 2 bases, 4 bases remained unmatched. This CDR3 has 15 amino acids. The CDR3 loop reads CASSFGDRVNYGYTF. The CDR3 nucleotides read TGTGCCAGCAGCTTTGGGGACAGGGTGAACTATGGCTACACCTTC.

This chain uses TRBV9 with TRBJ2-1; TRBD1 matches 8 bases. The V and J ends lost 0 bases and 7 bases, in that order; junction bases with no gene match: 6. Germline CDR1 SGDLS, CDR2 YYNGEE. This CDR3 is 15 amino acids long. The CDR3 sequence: CASSVEGTGLNEQFF. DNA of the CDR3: TGTGCCAGCAGCGTAGAGGGGACAGGTCTGAATGAGCAGTTCTTC.

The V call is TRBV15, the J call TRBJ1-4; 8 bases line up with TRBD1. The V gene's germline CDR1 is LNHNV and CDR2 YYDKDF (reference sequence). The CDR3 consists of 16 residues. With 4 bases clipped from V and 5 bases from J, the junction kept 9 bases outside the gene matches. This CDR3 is CATSIVWDRLNEKLFF. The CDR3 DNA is TGTGCCACCAGCATTGTATGGGACAGGCTCAATGAAAAACTGTTTTTT.

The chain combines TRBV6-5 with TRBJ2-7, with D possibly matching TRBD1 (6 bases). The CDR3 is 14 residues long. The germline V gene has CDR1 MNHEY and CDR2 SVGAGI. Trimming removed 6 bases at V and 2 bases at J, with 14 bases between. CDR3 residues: CASSSGQSPYEQYF. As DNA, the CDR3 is TGTGCCAGCAGCTCAGGACAGTCACCCTACGAGCAGTACTTC.